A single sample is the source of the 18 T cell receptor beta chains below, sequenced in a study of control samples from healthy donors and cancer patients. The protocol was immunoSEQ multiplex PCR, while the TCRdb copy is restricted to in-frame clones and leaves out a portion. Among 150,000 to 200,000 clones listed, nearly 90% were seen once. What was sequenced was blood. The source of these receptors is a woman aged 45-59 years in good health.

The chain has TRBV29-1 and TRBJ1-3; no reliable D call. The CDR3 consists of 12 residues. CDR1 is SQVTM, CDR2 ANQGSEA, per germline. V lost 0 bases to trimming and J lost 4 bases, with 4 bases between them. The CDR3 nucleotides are TGCAGCGTTGAAGAGCCGGGAAACACCATATATTTT. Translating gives CSVEEPGNTIYF.

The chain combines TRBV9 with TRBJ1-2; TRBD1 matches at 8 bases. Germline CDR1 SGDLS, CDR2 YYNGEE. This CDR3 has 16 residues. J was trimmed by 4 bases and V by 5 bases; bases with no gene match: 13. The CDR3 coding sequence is TGTGCCAGCAGTCCACCGGCCGGGACAGGACGCTATGGCTACACCTTC. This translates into CASSPPAGTGRYGYTF.

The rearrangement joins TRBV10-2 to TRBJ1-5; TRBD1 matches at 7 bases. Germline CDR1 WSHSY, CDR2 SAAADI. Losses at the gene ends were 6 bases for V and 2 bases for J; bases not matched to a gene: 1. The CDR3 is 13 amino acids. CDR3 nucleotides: TGCGCCAGCAGGGGGACAGGCAATCAGCCCCAGCATTTT. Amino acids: CASRGTGNQPQHF.

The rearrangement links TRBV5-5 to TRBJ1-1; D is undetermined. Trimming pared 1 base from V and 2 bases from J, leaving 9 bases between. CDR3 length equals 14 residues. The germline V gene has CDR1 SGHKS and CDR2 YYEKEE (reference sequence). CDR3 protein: CASSLYGENTEAFF. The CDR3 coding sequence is TGTGCCAGCAGCTTGTATGGGGAAAACACTGAAGCTTTCTTT.

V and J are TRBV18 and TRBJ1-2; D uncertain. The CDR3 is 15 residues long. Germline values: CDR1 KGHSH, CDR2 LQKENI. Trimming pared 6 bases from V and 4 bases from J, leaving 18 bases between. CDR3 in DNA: TGTGCCAGCTCCCCGAGGTCGGGTATCGGCTATGGCTACACCTTC. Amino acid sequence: CASSPRSGIGYGYTF.

The CDR3 sequence is CASSLDRGWTDTQYF. In DNA form, the CDR3 reads TGTGCCAGCAGCTTAGACAGGGGATGGACAGATACGCAGTATTTT. This chain uses TRBV7-8 with TRBJ2-3; 7 bases line up with TRBD1. Per the germline V gene, CDR1 is SGHVS and CDR2 is FQNEAQ. Trimming cost V 1 base and J 3 bases; bases outside gene matches: 4. This CDR3 is 15 amino acids long.

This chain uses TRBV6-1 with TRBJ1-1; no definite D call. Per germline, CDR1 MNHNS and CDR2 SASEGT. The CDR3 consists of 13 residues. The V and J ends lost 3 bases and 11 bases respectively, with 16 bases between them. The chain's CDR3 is CASSDSGFRRAFF. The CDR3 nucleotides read TGTGCCAGCAGTGATTCGGGGTTCCGGAGGGCTTTCTTT.

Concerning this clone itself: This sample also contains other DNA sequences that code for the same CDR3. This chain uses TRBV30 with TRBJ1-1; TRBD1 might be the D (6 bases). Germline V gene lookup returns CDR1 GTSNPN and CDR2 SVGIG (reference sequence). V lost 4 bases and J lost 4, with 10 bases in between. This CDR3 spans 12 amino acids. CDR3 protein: CAWNGGGTEAFF. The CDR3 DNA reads TGTGCCTGGAACGGGGGCGGCACTGAAGCTTTCTTT.

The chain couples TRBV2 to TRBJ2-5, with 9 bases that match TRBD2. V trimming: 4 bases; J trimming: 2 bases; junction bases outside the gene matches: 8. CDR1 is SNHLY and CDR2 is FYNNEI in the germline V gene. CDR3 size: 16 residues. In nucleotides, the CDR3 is TGTGCCAGCAGTGTAGGGGTAGCGGGGGCTCAAGAGACCCAGTACTTC. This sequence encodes CASSVGVAGAQETQYF.

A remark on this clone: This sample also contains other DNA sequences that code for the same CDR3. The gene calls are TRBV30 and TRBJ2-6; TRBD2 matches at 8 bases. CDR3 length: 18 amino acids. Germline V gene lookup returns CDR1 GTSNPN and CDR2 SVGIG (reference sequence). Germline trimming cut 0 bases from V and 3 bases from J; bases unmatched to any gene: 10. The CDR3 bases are TGTGCCTGGAGTGTACCCACTAGCGGTAGGGGTGGGGCCAACGTCCTGACTTTC. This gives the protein CAWSVPTSGRGGANVLTF.

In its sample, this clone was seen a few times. Here the CDR3 DNA reads TGTGCCAGCAGCCCAACGGGGGATTTGAACATTCAGTACTTC. It encodes CASSPTGDLNIQYF. The chain employs TRBV9 and TRBJ2-4; D is perhaps TRBD2 (6 bases). CDR1 and CDR2 from the germline V gene are SGDLS and YYNGEE. V was cut by 4 bases and J by 7 bases, with 15 bases left in between. The CDR3 covers 14 residues.

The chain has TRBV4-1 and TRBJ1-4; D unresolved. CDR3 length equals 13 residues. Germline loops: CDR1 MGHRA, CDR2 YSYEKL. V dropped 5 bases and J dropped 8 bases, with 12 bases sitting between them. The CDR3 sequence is CASSGLPSEKLFF. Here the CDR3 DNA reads TGCGCCAGCAGCGGGCTACCTAGCGAAAAACTGTTTTTT.

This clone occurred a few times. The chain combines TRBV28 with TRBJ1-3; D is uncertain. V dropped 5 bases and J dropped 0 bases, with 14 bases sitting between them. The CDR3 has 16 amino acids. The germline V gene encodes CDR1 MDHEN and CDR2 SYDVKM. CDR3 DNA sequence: TGTGCCAGCAGTCTCGACGTATCGATCTCTGGAAACACCATATATTTT. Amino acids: CASSLDVSISGNTIYF.

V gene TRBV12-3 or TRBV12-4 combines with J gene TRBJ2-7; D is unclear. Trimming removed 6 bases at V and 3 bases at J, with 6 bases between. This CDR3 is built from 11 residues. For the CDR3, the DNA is TGTGCCAGCAGGGATTACTACGAGCAGTACTTC. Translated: CASRDYYEQYF.

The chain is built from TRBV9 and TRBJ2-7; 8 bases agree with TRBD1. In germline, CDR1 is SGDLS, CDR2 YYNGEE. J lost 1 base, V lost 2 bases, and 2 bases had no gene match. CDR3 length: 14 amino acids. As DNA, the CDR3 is TGTGCCAGCAGCGTGACAGGGGAGTCCTACGAGCAGTACTTC. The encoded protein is CASSVTGESYEQYF. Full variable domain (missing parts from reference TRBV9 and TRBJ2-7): DSGVTQTPKHLITATGQRVTLRCSPRSGDLSVYWYQQSLDQGLQFLIQYYNGEERAKGNILERFSAQQFPDLHSELNLSSLELGDSALYFCASSVTGESYEQYFGPGTRLTVT.

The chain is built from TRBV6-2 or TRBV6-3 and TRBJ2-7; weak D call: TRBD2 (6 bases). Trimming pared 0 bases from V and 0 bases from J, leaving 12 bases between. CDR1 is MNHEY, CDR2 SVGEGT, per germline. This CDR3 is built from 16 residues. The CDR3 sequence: CASSYSSGEGSYEQYF. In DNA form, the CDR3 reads TGTGCCAGCAGTTACTCCTCGGGGGAAGGCTCCTACGAGCAGTACTTC.

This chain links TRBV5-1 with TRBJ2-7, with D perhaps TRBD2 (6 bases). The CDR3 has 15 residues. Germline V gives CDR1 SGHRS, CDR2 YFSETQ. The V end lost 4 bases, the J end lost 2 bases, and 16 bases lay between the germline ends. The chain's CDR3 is CASSVARTGAYEQYF. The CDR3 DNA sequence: TGCGCCAGCAGCGTGGCGCGGACGGGAGCCTACGAGCAGTACTTC.

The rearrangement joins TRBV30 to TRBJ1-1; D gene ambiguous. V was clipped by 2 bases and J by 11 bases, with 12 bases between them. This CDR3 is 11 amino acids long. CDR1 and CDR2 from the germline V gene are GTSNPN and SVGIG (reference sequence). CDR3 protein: CAWSSLRDAFF. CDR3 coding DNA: TGTGCCTGGAGTTCTCTGCGTGACGCTTTCTTT.